Listed below are T cell receptor beta chains from one sample, sequenced in a study of technical replicates of blood from a few donors. The table came from immunoSEQ multiplex PCR; TCRdb's copy has only in-frame clones and leaves some out. The sample contains more than 65,000 clones, under 98% of which appear only once. Material for sequencing was T cells isolated from PBMCs. The receptors come from a human donor in good health. The CDR3 runs from the conserved cysteine through the conserved F or W. The order of the fields is J gene, clone size, V gene, D gene, CDR3 protein, CDR3 DNA. A D gene is named only where the DNA matches it firmly. Not every row has a clone size; where given, it reads once, few, many or a size class.

TRBJ2-3 once TRBV5-6 TRBD1 CASSSTGDTDTQYF TGTGCCAGCAGTTCGACAGGGGACACAGATACGCAGTATTTT
TRBJ2-7 - TRBV28 TRBD2 CASSLGLAGEGAYEQYF TGTGCCAGCAGTTTAGGGTTAGCGGGAGAAGGGGCCTACGAGCAGTACTTC
TRBJ2-7 once TRBV4-1 - CASSQEGAHSSYEQYF TGCGCCAGCAGCCAAGAAGGGGCCCATAGCTCCTACGAGCAGTACTTC
TRBJ2-2 - TRBV7-9 - CASSSRLPTTGELFF TGTGCCAGCAGCTCGAGACTACCGACCACCGGGGAGCTGTTTTTT
TRBJ2-7 - TRBV30 TRBD1 CAWSGDREVWEQYF TGTGCCTGGAGTGGGGACAGGGAGGTGTGGGAGCAGTACTTC
TRBJ1-1 - TRBV29-1 TRBD1 CSVGRGQGTEAFF TGCAGCGTTGGACGGGGACAGGGCACTGAAGCTTTCTTT
TRBJ2-5 - TRBV11-2 - CASSSATGSWETQYF TGTGCCAGCAGCTCAGCGACGGGAAGTTGGGAGACCCAGTACTTC
TRBJ1-3 - TRBV9 - CASSVEKSRGGNTIYF TGTGCCAGCAGCGTAGAGAAAAGCAGGGGAGGAAACACCATATATTTT
TRBJ1-1 - TRBV5-1 - CASSHKDSLNTEAFF TGCGCCAGCAGCCACAAAGACAGCTTGAACACTGAAGCTTTCTTT
TRBJ2-7 - TRBV6-5 - CASSYGQGHSYEQYF TGTGCCAGCAGTTACGGGCAGGGACATTCCTACGAGCAGTACTTC
TRBJ1-5 - TRBV25-1 TRBD1 CAILGQGRKPPQHF TGTGCCATCCTAGGACAGGGTAGAAAGCCGCCCCAGCATTTT
TRBJ1-5 - TRBV10-3 - CAISEQASGQPQHF TGTGCCATCAGTGAGCAGGCCTCAGGACAGCCCCAGCATTTT
TRBJ1-2 few TRBV2 TRBD1 CASRDRVGYTF TGTGCCAGCAGGGACAGGGTTGGCTACACCTTC
TRBJ2-7 few TRBV5-1 TRBD1 CASSFLQGAYEQYF TGCGCCAGCAGCTTTTTACAGGGGGCCTACGAGCAGTACTTC
TRBJ2-7 - TRBV27 - CASSLARHYEQYF TGTGCCAGCAGTTTAGCACGACACTACGAGCAGTACTTC
TRBJ2-5 - TRBV9 - CASSVGEFQETQYF TGTGCCAGCAGCGTAGGGGAGTTCCAAGAGACCCAGTACTTC
TRBJ2-3 - TRBV9 - CASSIGGLSADTQYF TGTGCCAGCTCCATCGGGGGACTCTCCGCAGATACGCAGTATTTT
TRBJ2-7 - TRBV5-1 TRBD2 CASSLGTSGRAYPYEQYF TGCGCCAGCAGCCTAGGGACTAGCGGGAGGGCCTACCCCTACGAGCAGTACTTC
TRBJ2-7 - TRBV11-2 - CASTPGWVSYEQYF TGTGCCAGCACACCCGGGTGGGTCTCCTACGAGCAGTACTTC
TRBJ2-1 - TRBV30 TRBD2 CAWSGVAGLDEQFF TGTGCCTGGAGTGGAGTAGCGGGATTGGATGAGCAGTTCTTC
TRBJ2-7 - TRBV6-5 TRBD2 CASSYSGTSGRMGQYF TGTGCCAGCAGTTACTCCGGGACTAGCGGGAGAATGGGGCAGTACTTC
TRBJ2-5 - TRBV5-1 - CASSPEVLTQYF TGCGCCAGCAGCCCCGAGGTGTTAACCCAGTACTTC
TRBJ2-7 - TRBV28 TRBD2 CASSLFIRAGGAYEQYF TGTGCCAGCAGTTTATTTATAAGGGCGGGAGGAGCCTACGAGCAGTACTTC
TRBJ2-1 - TRBV30 TRBD2 CAWSSKKRGVGYDEQFF TGTGCCTGGAGCTCAAAAAAGCGGGGAGTTGGGTACGATGAGCAGTTCTTC
TRBJ1-1 - TRBV6-6 TRBD1 CASSRDRRNTEAFF TGTGCCAGCAGCCGGGACAGGAGAAACACTGAAGCTTTCTTT
TRBJ2-5 - TRBV7-8 - CASSSQRGGRETQYF TGTGCCAGCAGCTCCCAGAGGGGGGGCAGGGAGACCCAGTACTTC
TRBJ2-7 - TRBV7-2 TRBD2 CASSLRALAGGPSYEQYF TGTGCCAGCAGCTTAAGGGCACTAGCGGGAGGGCCCTCCTACGAGCAGTACTTC
TRBJ2-5 - TRBV5-6 TRBD2 CASSSGLAVLQETQYF TGTGCCAGCAGCTCGGGACTAGCGGTATTACAAGAGACCCAGTACTTC
TRBJ2-7 - TRBV19 - CASNVGTPFYEQYF TGTGCCAGTAATGTCGGGACTCCTTTCTACGAGCAGTACTTC
TRBJ2-7 - TRBV14 TRBD1 CASSQGRGLEQYF TGTGCCAGCAGCCAAGGCAGGGGGCTCGAGCAGTACTTC
TRBJ1-1 once TRBV6-6 TRBD1 CASNVQGGQAEAFF TGTGCCAGCAACGTACAGGGGGGCCAGGCTGAAGCTTTCTTT
TRBJ2-7 - TRBV7-9 TRBD1 CASSLNPRQGYEQYF TGTGCCAGCAGCTTAAACCCGAGACAGGGCTACGAGCAGTACTTC
TRBJ2-5 - TRBV7-2 - CASTGTQETQYF TGTGCCAGCACCGGGACTCAAGAGACCCAGTACTTC
TRBJ2-1 - TRBV25-1 - CASSDRGGPHNEQFF TGTGCCAGCAGCGACCGCGGCGGGCCCCACAATGAGCAGTTCTTC
TRBJ2-3 - TRBV19 TRBD2 CASTKGLAGGTDTQYF TGTGCCAGCACGAAGGGATTAGCGGGAGGTACAGATACGCAGTATTTT
TRBJ2-5 - TRBV29-1 - CSGKQGVEETQYF TGCAGCGGGAAACAGGGTGTAGAAGAGACCCAGTACTTC
TRBJ2-5 - TRBV25-1 TRBD2 CASSRPAGGPETQYF TGTGCCAGCAGCAGACCAGCGGGAGGGCCAGAGACCCAGTACTTC
TRBJ1-2 - TRBV4-1 - CASSQDHRGNYGYTF TGCGCCAGCAGCCAAGATCATAGGGGTAACTATGGCTACACCTTC
TRBJ2-7 once TRBV4-1 TRBD2 CASSQSIAGAYEQYF TGCGCCAGCAGCCAATCCATAGCGGGAGCCTACGAGCAGTACTTC
TRBJ1-2 - TRBV7-9 - CASSLVDRTNYGYTF TGTGCCAGCAGCTTAGTAGACAGAACTAACTATGGCTACACCTTC
TRBJ1-3 - TRBV6-5 - CASSQSSGNTIYF TGTGCCAGCTCCCAGTCCTCTGGAAACACCATATATTTT
TRBJ2-1 - TRBV6-1 - CASSEHTGILSYNEQFF TGTGCCAGCAGTGAACATACAGGGATTCTCTCCTACAATGAGCAGTTCTTC
TRBJ1-2 - TRBV13 - CASSLNWGQPDYGYTF TGTGCCAGCAGCTTAAACTGGGGACAACCCGACTATGGCTACACCTTC
TRBJ1-5 - TRBV28 - CASSFGGLNQPQHF TGTGCCAGCAGTTTTGGAGGCCTCAATCAGCCCCAGCATTTT
TRBJ1-1 - TRBV7-9 - CASRSGGGTEAFF TGTGCCAGCAGGTCGGGAGGGGGCACTGAAGCTTTCTTT
TRBJ2-2 - TRBV7-7 TRBD1 CASSLGTGNTGELFF TGTGCCAGCAGCTTAGGGACAGGGAACACCGGGGAGCTGTTTTTT
TRBJ1-2 - TRBV7-2 TRBD1 CASSETGTGYGYTF TGTGCCAGCAGCGAGACCGGGACAGGGTATGGCTACACCTTC
TRBJ1-3 - TRBV29-1 - CSVDTLFLDISGNTIYF TGCAGCGTTGATACGCTTTTCTTGGACATCTCTGGAAACACCATATATTTT
TRBJ1-2 - TRBV28 - CASSRRQGGYGYTF TGTGCCAGCAGCCGCCGGCAGGGAGGGTATGGCTACACCTTC
TRBJ2-1 - TRBV2 - CASSRDSDYNEQFF TGTGCCAGCAGTCGGGACTCCGATTACAATGAGCAGTTCTTC
TRBJ2-4 - TRBV5-1 TRBD2 CASSLGRLAGGGVAKNIQYF TGCGCCAGCAGCTTGGGCCGACTAGCGGGAGGAGGGGTAGCCAAAAACATTCAGTACTTC